These 2 T cell receptor beta chains came from one sample sequenced in a study of identifying expanded T cells in peripheral blood. Profiled with immunoSEQ multiplex PCR; TCRdb holds only in-frame clones, not every one. The data show about 100,000 clones, around 89% seen once. Specimen: blood. The source is a person between 18 and 75 years old in good health.

The V and J genes are TRBV4-3 and TRBJ2-1; 7 bases map to TRBD1. The germline V gene has CDR1 LGHNA and CDR2 YSLEER. The CDR3 totals 17 residues. J gave up 2 bases and V 2 bases, and 9 bases lay outside the gene matches. CDR3 bases: TGCGCCAGCAGCCAACTAACCACCGGGACAGCCTACAATGAGCAGTTCTTC. This encodes CASSQLTTGTAYNEQFF.

V usage is TRBV18 and J usage is TRBJ2-7, with 9 positions matching TRBD2. Germline loops: CDR1 KGHSH, CDR2 LQKENI. This CDR3 spans 15 amino acids. V lost 4 bases and J lost 0; bases outside the gene matches: 4. The CDR3 protein is CASSLSGGRSYEQYF. CDR3 sequence (DNA): TGTGCCAGCTCACTTAGCGGGGGTCGCTCCTACGAGCAGTACTTC.